The subject of this entry is one TCR beta chain. TCRdb re-called the 5' RACE reads; every CDR3 protein appears as one record, without DNA. Listed are approximately 550,000 distinct CDR3 sequences; roughly 3.6% falls within the top ten. This sample stems from a study of T cells expressing NK-cell markers. The germline gives CDR1 DFQATT, CDR2 SNEGSKA (reference sequence). The CDR3 has 13 residues. Sequenced sample: blood T cells: a sorted CD56 or NKG2C T cell subset, CD4+ or CD8+ T cells, or bulk PBMC T cells (not recorded which). The origin of this receptor is a man younger than 30 in good health. This chain connects TRBV20-1 to TRBJ2-3. The CDR3: CSARTRLTDTQYF.